This T cell receptor (beta chain) stems from a study of spatial heterogeneity in lung cancer. Study-wide background: Each time, sequencing found more beta-chain sequences than alpha-chain sequences. Unique TCR and UMI combinations averaged more than ten appearances each in raw reads.

There are many counts of this clonotype. Being off target in a library aimed at alpha chains, this beta chain has a size of little meaning. CDR1 is SQVTM, CDR2 ANQGSEA, per germline. V lost 7 bases, J lost 1 base, and 17 bases lay in between. The CDR3 has 14 amino acids. TCRdb used MiXCR to reprocess the 5' RACE reads, holding one entry per CDR3 protein. The sample holds more than 9,500 distinct CDR3 sequences, approximately 6.2% seen once. Time point: sample taken at primary tumor resection. Whole RNA came from tumor, nontumor lung or frozen PBMC and was sequenced without being sorted. Samples came from about 72 TRACERx patients with untreated early-stage lung cancer.

The specimen comprised normal lung tissue next to the tumor, sampled at surgery. The chain carries TRBV29-1 and TRBJ2-7; D is unclear. This sequence originates from a male donor with early-stage non-small cell lung cancer. The CDR3 here is CSASIFGPSYEQYF. The CDR3 coding sequence is TGCAGCGCCTCAATTTTCGGGCCGTCCTACGAGCAGTACTTC.